Below, 23 T cell receptor beta chains from the same sample are listed, as sequenced in a study of neurological immune-mediated disorders. TCRdb passed the 5' RACE reads through MiXCR, listing each CDR3 protein once. The data contain some 28,000 distinct CDR3 sequences, 5% to 8% of them seen just once; the ten biggest clones take up around 8.5%. The sequenced sample was PBMCs. The receptor source for this set is a woman in her fifties or sixties in good health.

In its sample, this clonotype was seen many times. The gene calls are TRBV18 and TRBJ1-4; tentative D call: TRBD1 (6 bases). This CDR3 is 16 amino acids long. The V gene lost 3 bases and the J gene lost 0 bases, with 11 bases spanning the gap. CDR1 is KGHSH and CDR2 is LQKENI in the germline V gene. The DNA of the CDR3 is TGTGCCAGCTCACCTGGGACACCCACAACTAATGAAAAACTGTTTTTT. Its translation is CASSPGTPTTNEKLFF.

This clonotype was seen at least ten times. CDR3 sequence (DNA): TGCAGCGTTAAGTCTTCTGATCGGTCACCCCTCCACTTT. Its translation: CSVKSSDRSPLHF. The chain combines TRBV29-1 with TRBJ1-6, with D unclear. Germline assignment: CDR1 SQVTM and CDR2 ANQGSEA. V lost 5 bases and J 10 bases, leaving 15 bases between the germline ends. CDR3 length equals 13 residues.

This clonotype has just a few counts. J is TRBJ2-7 and V is TRBV20-1; 9 bases fit TRBD1. The CDR3 is 17 amino acids. V was clipped by 3 bases and J by 2 bases; unmatched bases: 14. Looked up from germline, CDR1 is DFQATT and CDR2 is SNEGSKA (reference sequence). The CDR3 loop reads CSARWRRDRVGTYEQYF. In DNA, the CDR3 is TGCAGTGCTAGGTGGCGGAGGGACAGGGTGGGGACCTACGAGCAGTACTTC.

This clonotype was counted ten times or more. The chain carries TRBV5-1 and TRBJ2-4, with D unclear. In germline, CDR1 is SGHRS, CDR2 YFSETQ. This CDR3 contains 14 residues. V lost 1 base and J 2 bases, leaving 7 bases between the germline ends. CDR3 sequence (DNA): TGCGCCAGCAGCTTGCGGCAGACCAAAAACATTCAGTACTTC. Translated, it gives CASSLRQTKNIQYF.

This clonotype was observed at least ten times. The J gene is TRBJ2-1, the V gene TRBV10-3; no clear D gene. The germline V gene encodes CDR1 ENHRY and CDR2 SYGVKD. CDR3 length equals 13 residues. Between the trimmed V and J ends, which lost 4 bases and 3 bases, there was a span of 7 bases. The CDR3 protein is CAISVISYNEQFF. In DNA, the CDR3 is TGTGCCATCAGTGTTATCAGCTACAATGAGCAGTTCTTC.

This clonotype was recorded at least ten times. V is TRBV6-2 or TRBV6-3 and J is TRBJ2-1; D is undetermined. CDR1 and CDR2 from the germline V gene are MNHEY and SVGEGT. CDR3 length equals 11 residues. V was pared by 5 bases and J by 8 bases, with 7 bases between. CDR3: CASSIGYEQFF. In nucleotides, the CDR3 is TGTGCCAGCAGTATCGGGTATGAGCAGTTCTTC.

The V and J genes are TRBV20-1 and TRBJ2-7; TRBD1 matches 7 bases. Germline V gives CDR1 DFQATT, CDR2 SNEGSKA (reference sequence). Losses at the gene ends were 0 bases for V and 0 bases for J; bases not matched to a gene: 11. The CDR3 is 17 residues long. CDR3 sequence: CSARDSAGTASSYEQYF. CDR3 nucleotides: TGCAGTGCTAGAGATTCTGCCGGGACAGCAAGCTCCTACGAGCAGTACTTC.

This clonotype has at least ten counts. V usage is TRBV10-3 and J usage is TRBJ2-5; D is unclear. This CDR3 has 13 amino acids. V gave up 4 bases and J gave up 4 bases, with 10 bases separating them. Germline CDR1 reads ENHRY; CDR2 reads SYGVKD. The CDR3 protein is CAISAGQRETQYF. CDR3 sequence (DNA): TGTGCCATCAGTGCAGGCCAAAGAGAGACCCAGTACTTC.

This clonotype was detected ten times or more. V and J are TRBV16 and TRBJ2-1; 7 bases align to TRBD1. Germline V gives CDR1 KGHSY, CDR2 FQNENV. This CDR3 comprises 14 residues. J was trimmed by 7 bases and V by 2 bases; bases with no gene match: 5. The CDR3 spells CASSQPDRVNEQFF. In DNA form, the CDR3 reads TGTGCCAGCAGCCAACCCGACAGGGTTAATGAGCAGTTCTTC.

This clonotype was counted ten times or more. The chain carries TRBV3-1 and TRBJ1-5, with TRBD1 matching 8 bases. The germline gives CDR1 LGHDT, CDR2 YNNKEL (reference sequence). The J segment lost 4 bases and the V segment lost 1 base, leaving 0 bases of the junction unmatched. This CDR3 spans 14 amino acids. The CDR3 coding sequence is TGTGCCAGCAGCCAAGGACAGGGGAATCAGCCCCAGCATTTT. The encoded protein is CASSQGQGNQPQHF.

The sample holds many counts of this clonotype. The chain combines TRBV20-1 with TRBJ1-4; D uncertain. Germline V gene lookup returns CDR1 DFQATT and CDR2 SNEGSKA (reference sequence). The CDR3 totals 11 residues. Trimming removed 4 bases from V and 8 bases from J, with 8 bases in between. The CDR3 loop reads CSATKGEKLFF. CDR3 in DNA: TGCAGTGCTACAAAAGGGGAAAAACTGTTTTTT.

This clonotype was seen repeatedly, ten times or more. The CDR3 region is CSATRARADTQYF. The CDR3 DNA follows: TGCAGTGCTACAAGAGCCCGGGCGGATACGCAGTATTTT. V usage is TRBV20-1 and J usage is TRBJ2-3; D is unclear. V was pared by 4 bases and J by 6 bases, with 14 bases between. The CDR3 consists of 13 residues. Per the germline V gene, CDR1 is DFQATT and CDR2 is SNEGSKA (reference sequence).

This clonotype was counted many times. J is TRBJ2-7 and V is TRBV25-1; 8 bases are shared with TRBD2. The V gene end was trimmed by 3 bases and the J gene end by 12 bases; junction bases not matched to a gene: 10. This CDR3 spans 13 amino acids. The germline V gene has CDR1 MGHDK and CDR2 SYGVNS. CDR3: CASSEAGRAFRYF. The CDR3 DNA reads as TGTGCCAGCAGTGAGGCCGGGAGGGCCTTTCGGTACTTC.

The sample holds many counts of this clonotype. The chain combines TRBV11-2 with TRBJ1-2; TRBD1 might be the D (5 bases). The V end lost 0 bases, the J end lost 7 bases, and 9 bases lay between the germline ends. This CDR3 region has 13 residues. CDR1 is SGHAT and CDR2 is FQNNGV in the germline V gene. CDR3 coding DNA: TGTGCCAGCAGCTTAGATCAAGGGGTTGGCTACACCTTC. It codes for CASSLDQGVGYTF.

This clonotype occurred many times. The chain has TRBV6-1 and TRBJ2-3, with D unresolved. Germline-derived CDR1 and CDR2 are MNHNS and SASEGT. V was trimmed by 2 bases and J by 2 bases, leaving 14 bases between them. This CDR3 has 16 amino acids. The CDR3, as DNA: TGTGCCAGCAGTGAACTTGACGGACGGATCACAGATACGCAGTATTTT. Residues: CASSELDGRITDTQYF.

This chain connects TRBV11-2 to TRBJ2-1, with TRBD2 identical over 13 bases. J was trimmed by 4 bases and V by 3 bases; bases with no gene match: 6. Germline lookup yields CDR1 SGHAT and CDR2 FQNNGV. The CDR3 has 17 residues. The CDR3 DNA reads as TGTGCCAGCAGCTTCTGGTCGGGACTAGCGGGGTACAATGAGCAGTTCTTC. This translates into CASSFWSGLAGYNEQFF.

This clonotype has at least ten counts. The CDR3 nucleotides are TGTGCCAGCAGCTTTGGACAGGCCACCTACGAGCAGTACTTC. This encodes CASSFGQATYEQYF. The chain recombines TRBV7-8 with TRBJ2-7, with TRBD1 matching 7 bases. This CDR3 contains 14 residues. Germline trimming cut 3 bases from V and 2 bases from J; bases unmatched to any gene: 4. The germline CDR1 and CDR2 sequences are SGHVS and FQNEAQ.

The sample holds many counts of this clonotype. V usage is TRBV9 and J usage is TRBJ2-1; D may correspond to TRBD1 or TRBD2 (5 bases each). V was shortened by 2 bases and J by 6 bases, with 18 bases between the two germline ends. The CDR3 loop spans 16 amino acids. CDR1 is SGDLS, CDR2 YYNGEE, per germline. CDR3 region: CASSVTGTVAGNEQFF. In nucleotides, the CDR3 is TGTGCCAGCAGCGTTACCGGGACCGTAGCAGGCAATGAGCAGTTCTTC.

This clonotype came up many times. The V gene is TRBV20-1, the J gene TRBJ1-1; the D gene is possibly TRBD1 (5 bases). Germline CDR1 and CDR2: DFQATT and SNEGSKA (reference sequence). CDR3 length: 13 residues. V lost 6 bases to trimming and J lost 1 base, with 12 bases between them. The CDR3 DNA reads TGCAGTGCGCGGTACCAGGGGAACACTGAAGCTTTCTTT. It specifies CSARYQGNTEAFF.

This clonotype occurred many times. The CDR3 sequence: CASSREFNGELFF. The CDR3 DNA follows: TGTGCCAGCAGTCGGGAGTTCAACGGGGAGCTGTTTTTT. This chain links TRBV12-3 or TRBV12-4 with TRBJ2-2, with D possibly TRBD2 on 6 matching bases. The CDR3 runs 13 residues. V lost 5 bases, J lost 7 bases, and 11 bases lay in between.

This clonotype has ten or more counts. The genes are TRBV7-3 and TRBJ2-2; D not resolved. V gave up 1 base and J gave up 6 bases, with 12 bases separating them. This CDR3 is 15 amino acids long. Looked up from germline, CDR1 is SGHTA and CDR2 is FQGTGA. CDR3 sequence reads: CASSLNARPSGELFF. DNA of the CDR3: TGTGCCAGCAGCTTAAATGCTAGACCGTCCGGGGAGCTGTTTTTT.

This clonotype was seen many times. V and J are TRBV18 and TRBJ1-1; 8 bases fit TRBD1. The V gene's germline CDR1 is KGHSH and CDR2 LQKENI. The CDR3 loop spans 13 amino acids. Germline trimming cut 6 bases from V and 5 bases from J; bases unmatched to any gene: 5. The CDR3 spells CASSKTGETEAFF. In DNA form, the CDR3 reads TGTGCCAGCTCCAAGACAGGGGAAACTGAAGCTTTCTTT.

This clonotype has a single count. The chain joins TRBV20-1 to TRBJ1-1, with a weak D call TRBD1 (5 bases). The CDR3 is 15 amino acids. Trimming stripped 3 bases from V and 1 base from J, with 15 bases between. The germline CDR1 and CDR2 sequences are DFQATT and SNEGSKA (reference sequence). In DNA, the CDR3 is TGCAGTGCTAGGCGATCGGGACGTAAGAACACTGAAGCTTTCTTT. Its protein is CSARRSGRKNTEAFF.